The rows below give T cell receptor beta chains drawn from one sample of a study of identical twins. TCRdb analysed the 5' RACE reads with MiXCR anew, one entry per CDR3 protein. The table has roughly 230,000 distinct CDR3 sequences, approximately 8.3% seen once. Separately, the same data were catalogued under a study of yellow fever vaccine responses in identical twins.

Sequenced material: CD8+ T cells sorted from blood. These receptors came from a woman younger than 35 in good health. Both conserved end residues are part of each CDR3.

TRBV29-1	CSVVIQTGRTDTQYF
TRBV6-1	CASSAEPGLAVIETQYF
TRBV15	CATSRAGTGNNEQFF
TRBV9	CASSVGQGAYEQYF
TRBV15	CATAQGNEQFF
TRBV15	CATGEDTDTQYF
TRBV7-2	CASSFHGSEAFF
TRBV3-1	CASSQDGSSYNEQFF
TRBV9	CASSVSGINEQFF
TRBV20-1	CSAPRDRVPPGETQYF
TRBV7-9	CASSLGLAVYEQYF
TRBV3-1	CASSQWGTSEVTDTQYF
TRBV29-1	CSVGTSSSYEQYF
TRBV11-2	CASSQEGQETDEAFF
TRBV7-9	CASSPLGEGTEAFF
TRBV7-8	CASSLLATTEAFF
TRBV29-1	CSVVGLADPREPDTQYF
TRBV9	CASSPRFGELFF
TRBV24-1	CATSDSGWTDGELFF
TRBV2	CASTTTDSGANVLTF
TRBV3-1	CASSQEGLAPDTQYF
TRBV10-3	CAISESRVYEQYF
TRBV12-3/TRBV12-4	CASSWRLAGETQYF
TRBV7-8	CASSLFSPPSSYEQYF
TRBV2	CASSPGQEGPEQYF
TRBV27	CASSPVSLSYNEQFF
TRBV2	CASTAKWGELFF
TRBV7-9	CASSTNDGQMNEKLFF
TRBV7-9	CASSSFSYEQYF
TRBV7-8	CASSRQEGQGFFPETQYF
TRBV6-1	CASTLGVGTDTQYF
TRBV7-9	CASSFEDNEQFF
TRBV4-3	CASSQFIGADTQYF
TRBV7-7	CASSPGAGDYEQYF
TRBV7-2	CASSLDAGGRNEQFF
TRBV7-6	CASSLAGNSPLHF
TRBV4-1	CASSQVGAERWLDTQYF
TRBV6-6	CASSPDLLEQYF
TRBV7-9	CASSLTGEVFYEQYF
TRBV4-3	CASSQVSGAGANVLTF
TRBV12-3/TRBV12-4	CASTQSGGLMSGELFF
TRBV6-1	CASKEGNQPQHF
TRBV7-9	CASSSASSWNEQFF
TRBV2	CASSAASGSLNTEAFF
TRBV29-1	CSAMLKLSYEQYF
TRBV27	CASTISRDRVSEEQFF
TRBV3-1	CASSGGIQGARLELADTQYF
TRBV4-3	CASSQALTGLGTRETQYF
TRBV11-2	CASSETSYEQYF
TRBV29-1	CSVELYNEQFF
TRBV7-8	CASSPRLAETDTQYF
TRBV9	CASSAPRGNEQFF
TRBV10-3	CAIGTRDRSYEQYF
TRBV27	CASRDSGANNEQFF
TRBV3-1	CACSQDGLADSYNEQFF
TRBV20-1	CSARDRGAVPGELFF
TRBV20-1	CSARVGWTGNNEQYF
TRBV7-9	CASLGRSYEQYF
TRBV7-9	CVTSGGVNTGELFF
TRBV5-6	CASSPTDSLYEQYF